The source of this T cell receptor (beta chain) is a study of T cells in Graves' hyperthyroidism and ophthalmopathy. Study results and caveats: Most thyroid clonotypes with frequency above 0.001 were detected in blood.

Uncontrolled infection, other autoimmune disease, pregnancy or lactation led to exclusion. Fresh peripheral blood, around 9.5 ml, yielded the PBMCs. CDR3 length equals 15 residues. The germline V gene encodes CDR1 SGHDT and CDR2 YYEEEE. V was cut by 0 bases and J by 3 bases, with 13 bases left in between. From RNA transcripts, TCR beta CDR3 regions were amplified. Carried out on the TCR CDR3, a first-round RT-PCR used the HTBI primer set. One entry per CDR3 protein, called by TCRdb with MiXCR from the multiplex PCR reads. The sample records around 280,000 distinct CDR3 sequences, roughly 13% being singletons. This clonotype was detected ten times or more. The target antigen is unknown.

Sequencing was done on a sample of blood. The chain uses TRBV5-6 and TRBJ2-7; D could derive from TRBD1 or TRBD2 (5 bases each). The sequence derives from a woman in her 30s with Graves' hyperthyroidism that later progressed to Graves' ophthalmopathy. The CDR3 DNA is TGTGCCAGCAGCTTGGGGGGGTCTTTACTCTACGAGCAGTACTTC. Amino acid sequence: CASSLGGSLLYEQYF.